This entry describes one T cell receptor (beta chain). Its antigen remains unknown. The data were taken from a study of shared clonotypes between healthy human individuals. This table comes from immunoSEQ multiplex PCR, and its TCRdb copy is limited to in-frame clones, with some not included. The sample includes 2 million to 2.5 million clones, more than 80% of them seen just once. Germline lookup yields CDR1 MDHEN and CDR2 SYDVKM. The CDR3 runs to 12 residues. Trimming left V 11 bases short and J 5 bases short, with 16 bases between. Free of recent acute infections or vaccinations, the donors were healthy HIV-negative adults. Whole-study results and caveats: Non-shared clonotypes had lower generation probabilities than clonotypes shared by all four sorted-subset donors.

The source material was naive CD4+ T cells from PBMCs. The subset is: CD45RA+ positively selected. This receptor was identified in a man younger than 30 in good health. Some clones in this sample may be carry-over from other donors' samples. The chain links TRBV28 to TRBJ2-7; TRBD1 might be the D (5 bases). The chain's CDR3 is CAVGQGGNEQYF. CDR3 DNA: TGTGCCGTTGGGCAGGGCGGAAACGAGCAGTACTTC.